A single sample is the source of the 23 T cell receptor beta chains below, sequenced in a study of radiotherapy plus CTLA-4 blockade in lung cancer. The data were produced by immunoSEQ multiplex PCR, yet TCRdb's version contains in-frame clones alone and is incomplete. The sample records over 12,000 clones, more than 75% being singletons. Sequenced material: peripheral blood, taken from a patient treated with radiotherapy plus ipilimumab. All receptors come from a human donor with non-small cell lung cancer that progressed on radiotherapy plus ipilimumab. Some clones in this sample may be carry-over from other donors' samples.

This chain joins TRBV6-6 and TRBJ2-6; D is uncertain. Germline CDR1 and CDR2: MNHNY and SVGAGI (reference sequence). Trimming took 6 bases from V and 3 from J, leaving 6 bases between them. This CDR3 spans 13 amino acids. The CDR3 sequence is CASRSFGANVLTF. CDR3 DNA: TGTGCCAGCAGGTCTTTTGGGGCCAACGTCCTGACTTTC.

The chain couples TRBV13 to TRBJ2-1; the match to TRBD2 covers 8 bases. Trimming at V came to 5 bases and at J to 3 bases, leaving 6 bases not matched to a gene. Germline-derived CDR1 and CDR2 are PRHDT and FYEKMQ (reference sequence). This CDR3 contains 15 residues. The CDR3 spells CASSLSGVVYNEQFF. The DNA of the CDR3 is TGTGCCAGCAGCCTTAGCGGGGTCGTCTACAATGAGCAGTTCTTC.

This clone appeared a few times. This chain uses TRBV5-1 with TRBJ2-2; D may be TRBD1 (6 bases). CDR1 SGHRS and CDR2 YFSETQ come from the germline V gene. V was pared by 0 bases and J by 1 base, with 10 bases between. This CDR3 is 16 amino acids long. CDR3 residues: CASSLVGAGNTGELFF. CDR3 coding DNA: TGCGCCAGCAGCTTGGTGGGGGCAGGGAACACCGGGGAGCTGTTTTTT. The full variable domain, its missing parts supplied by reference TRBV5-1 and TRBJ2-2, is KAGVTQTPRYLIKTRGQQVTLSCSPISGHRSVSWYQQTPGQGLQFLFEYFSETQRNKGNFPGRFSGRQFSNSRSEMNVSTLELGDSALYLCASSLVGAGNTGELFFGEGSRLTVL.

The chain uses TRBV7-2 and TRBJ1-1; D not resolved. Trimming left V 6 bases short and J 3 bases short, with 23 bases between. CDR3 length: 17 residues. The germline V gene encodes CDR1 SGHTA and CDR2 FQGNSA. CDR3 amino acids: CASSYPPGPTGDTEAFF. The DNA for the CDR3 is TGTGCCAGCAGTTATCCCCCCGGGCCCACCGGGGACACTGAAGCTTTCTTT.

The V and J genes are TRBV9 and TRBJ2-4, with 8 bases lining up with TRBD2. CDR3 length equals 15 residues. CDR1 is SGDLS and CDR2 is YYNGEE in the germline V gene. Unmatched junction bases numbered 5, after V lost 0 bases and J lost 6 bases. This chain's CDR3 is CASSVGLAGPNIQYF. Here the CDR3 DNA reads TGTGCCAGCAGCGTAGGTTTAGCGGGGCCAAACATTCAGTACTTC.

The rearrangement joins TRBV7-6 to TRBJ2-1; TRBD2 aligns across 7 bases. J was trimmed by 8 bases and V by 5 bases; bases with no gene match: 18. The CDR3 is made up of 17 amino acids. Germline CDR1 reads SGHVS; CDR2 reads FNYEAQ. The CDR3 spells CASSQPPGLVVFYEQFF. CDR3 in DNA: TGTGCCAGCAGCCAGCCTCCCGGACTAGTCGTATTCTATGAGCAGTTCTTC.

V gene TRBV9 combines with J gene TRBJ2-1; maybe TRBD2 (6 bases). Trimming took 2 bases from V and 9 from J, leaving 18 bases between them. The CDR3 has 15 amino acids. CDR1 and CDR2 (germline): SGDLS, YYNGEE. This CDR3 is CASSVGGNFGSEQFF. The DNA of the CDR3 is TGTGCCAGCAGCGTTGGGGGGAATTTTGGGAGTGAGCAGTTCTTC.

The chain employs TRBV5-1 and TRBJ2-3; 10 positions match TRBD2. The length of the CDR3 is 15 residues. Germline CDR1 is SGHRS and CDR2 is YFSETQ. Trimming at V came to 0 bases and at J to 6 bases, leaving 4 bases not matched to a gene. CDR3 amino acids: CASSLESSGGDTQYF. The CDR3 coding sequence is TGCGCCAGCAGCTTGGAGTCTAGCGGGGGCGATACGCAGTATTTT. Drawing the rest from reference TRBV5-1 and TRBJ2-3, the complete variable domain is KAGVTQTPRYLIKTRGQQVTLSCSPISGHRSVSWYQQTPGQGLQFLFEYFSETQRNKGNFPGRFSGRQFSNSRSEMNVSTLELGDSALYLCASSLESSGGDTQYFGPGTRLTVL.

The rearrangement links TRBV11-2 to TRBJ2-4; 8 positions agree with TRBD2. Germline CDR1 and CDR2: SGHAT and FQNNGV. Unmatched junction bases numbered 12, after V lost 2 bases and J lost 0 bases. The CDR3 extends over 19 amino acids. The CDR3 nucleotides are TGTGCCAGCAGCTTAAATAATCGGGAGGGCCGACTAGCCAAAAACATTCAGTACTTC. It encodes CASSLNNREGRLAKNIQYF.

This chain uses TRBV30 with TRBJ1-3, with 8 bases lining up with TRBD1. V was pared by 5 bases and J by 2 bases, with 2 bases of the junction left unmatched. CDR1 and CDR2 (germline): GTSNPN, SVGIG (reference sequence). This CDR3 spans 13 amino acids. This CDR3 reads CAWDRGPGNTIYF. DNA of the CDR3: TGTGCCTGGGACAGGGGACCTGGAAACACCATATATTTT.

The chain carries TRBV4-3 and TRBJ2-2, with 11 bases lining up with TRBD2. The CDR3 spans 16 residues. The trim removed 3 bases at V and 5 bases at J, leaving 5 bases unmatched. Germline lookup yields CDR1 LGHNA and CDR2 YSLEER. The CDR3 bases are TGCGCCAGCAGCCAGGTCCGGACTAGCGGGACCGGGGAGCTGTTTTTT. Translation: CASSQVRTSGTGELFF.

V and J are TRBV7-9 and TRBJ2-1, with 15 bases lining up with TRBD2. The V gene end was trimmed by 5 bases and the J gene end by 5 bases; junction bases not matched to a gene: 10. The CDR3 covers 18 residues. The germline CDR1 and CDR2 sequences are SEHNR and FQNEAQ (reference sequence). CDR3 bases: TGTGCCAGCAGCAATCCCGGGACTAGCGGGAGGCAGGACAATGAGCAGTTCTTC. Translation: CASSNPGTSGRQDNEQFF.

The V and J genes are TRBV27 and TRBJ2-3; TRBD2 aligns across 8 bases. J gave up 4 bases and V 7 bases, and 7 bases lay outside the gene matches. Germline values: CDR1 MNHEY, CDR2 SMNVEV (reference sequence). The length of the CDR3 is 14 residues. The CDR3 DNA is TGTGCCAGCATTCAACGGGAGGGCGCAGATACGCAGTATTTT. Translating gives CASIQREGADTQYF.

The genes are TRBV29-1 and TRBJ2-4; TRBD2 matches 9 bases. V gave up 4 bases and J gave up 10 bases; unmatched junction bases: 2. The CDR3 runs 11 residues. In germline, CDR1 is SQVTM, CDR2 ANQGSEA. Written as DNA, the CDR3 is TGCAGCGTTGTCCTAGCGGGGATTCAGTACTTC. Residues: CSVVLAGIQYF.

Regarding this clone: Compared with germline, one end of the junction differs, possibly owing to a read error. The chain joins TRBV5-4 to TRBJ1-1; 9 bases are shared with TRBD1. CDR3 length equals 17 residues. The V gene's germline CDR1 is SGHNT and CDR2 YYREEE (reference sequence). CDR3 bases: TGCGCCAGCAGCCAAGATCCTGGGACAGGGACAAACACTGAAGCTTTCTTT. It encodes CASSQDPGTGTNTEAFF.

This clone was recorded once. V gene TRBV18 combines with J gene TRBJ1-1; D is perhaps TRBD1 (5 bases). This CDR3 spans 15 amino acids. Germline V lookup: CDR1 KGHSH, CDR2 LQKENI. The ends were cut back, 4 bases at V and 1 base at J, with 13 bases in the middle. CDR3 in DNA: TGTGCCAGCTCACGGGGCGGGGCGCAGAACACTGAAGCTTTCTTT. It codes for CASSRGGAQNTEAFF. The full variable domain, its missing parts supplied by reference TRBV18 and TRBJ1-1, is NAGVMQNPRHLVRRRGQEARLRCSPMKGHSHVYWYRQLPEEGLKFMVYLQKENIIDESGMPKERFSAEFPKEGPSILRIQQVVRGDSAAYFCASSRGGAQNTEAFFGQGTRLTVV.

J is TRBJ2-5 and V is TRBV5-6; 8 bases align to TRBD2. The CDR3 loop spans 15 amino acids. Trimming took 2 bases from V and 1 from J; bases not matched to a gene: 4. Germline V gene sequence: CDR1 SGHDT, CDR2 YYEEEE. The CDR3 is CASSLPTSGQETQYF. The CDR3 nucleotides are TGTGCCAGCAGCTTACCTACTAGCGGCCAAGAGACCCAGTACTTC.

The CDR3 spells CASSSRTSGIQPDTQYF. DNA for the CDR3: TGCGCCAGCAGCTCACGGACTAGCGGGATCCAACCAGATACGCAGTATTTT. The chain couples TRBV5-1 to TRBJ2-3; 12 bases are shared with TRBD2. Losses at the gene ends were 3 bases for V and 4 bases for J; bases not matched to a gene: 9. CDR1 SGHRS and CDR2 YFSETQ come from the germline V gene. This CDR3 has 17 residues.

This chain links TRBV27 with TRBJ2-2; TRBD2 agrees at 12 bases. Unmatched junction bases numbered 10, after V lost 7 bases and J lost 7 bases. The CDR3 runs 16 residues. Germline V lookup: CDR1 MNHEY, CDR2 SMNVEV (reference sequence). The CDR3: CASIRLGLAGFGELFF. As DNA, the CDR3 is TGTGCCAGCATAAGGCTAGGACTAGCGGGATTCGGGGAGCTGTTTTTT.

The chain combines TRBV20-1 with TRBJ2-1; the D gene is possibly TRBD2 (5 bases). This CDR3 has 11 amino acids. Trimming removed 4 bases from V and 7 bases from J, with 8 bases in between. Looked up from germline, CDR1 is DFQATT and CDR2 is SNEGSKA (reference sequence). CDR3 residues: CSATTGNEQFF. CDR3 in DNA: TGCAGTGCTACGACGGGGAATGAGCAGTTCTTC.

The chain uses TRBV10-2 and TRBJ2-7; D remains ambiguous. Per germline, CDR1 WSHSY and CDR2 SAAADI. Trimming removed 6 bases at V and 3 bases at J, with 9 bases between. The CDR3 length is 12 residues. The CDR3 reads CASSDYYYEQYF. The CDR3 nucleotides read TGCGCCAGCAGCGATTACTACTACGAGCAGTACTTC.

This rearrangement joins TRBV5-1 to TRBJ2-7, with 8 bases aligning to TRBD2. V was clipped by 5 bases and J by 3 bases; unmatched bases: 4. Looked up from germline, CDR1 is SGHRS and CDR2 is YFSETQ. The CDR3 extends over 13 amino acids. The CDR3 here is CASSFGTSYEQYF. DNA for the CDR3: TGCGCCAGCAGTTTCGGGACTAGCTACGAGCAGTACTTC.

J is TRBJ2-7 and V is TRBV5-4; D possibly corresponds to TRBD1 (5 bases). This CDR3 contains 14 residues. CDR1 and CDR2 (germline): SGHNT, YYREEE (reference sequence). The V gene lost 2 bases and the J gene lost 4 bases, with 13 bases spanning the gap. CDR3 coding DNA: TGTGCCAGCAGCTTAGGGTCAGGGAAGTACGAGCAGTACTTC. Protein product: CASSLGSGKYEQYF.